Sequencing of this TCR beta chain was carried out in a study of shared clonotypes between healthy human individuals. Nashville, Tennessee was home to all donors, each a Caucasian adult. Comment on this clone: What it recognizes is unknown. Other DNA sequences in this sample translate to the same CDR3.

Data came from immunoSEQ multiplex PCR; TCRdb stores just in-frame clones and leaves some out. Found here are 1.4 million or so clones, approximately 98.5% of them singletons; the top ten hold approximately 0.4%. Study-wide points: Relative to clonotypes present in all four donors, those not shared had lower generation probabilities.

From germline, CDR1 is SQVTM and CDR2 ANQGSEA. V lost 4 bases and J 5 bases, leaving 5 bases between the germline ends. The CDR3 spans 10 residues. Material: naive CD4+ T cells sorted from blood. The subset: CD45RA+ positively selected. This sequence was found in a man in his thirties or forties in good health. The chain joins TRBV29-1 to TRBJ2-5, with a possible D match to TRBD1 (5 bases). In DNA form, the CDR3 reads TGCAGCGTTGCAGGGGAGACCCAGTACTTC. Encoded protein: CSVAGETQYF. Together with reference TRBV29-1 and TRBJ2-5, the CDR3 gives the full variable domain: SAVISQKPSRDICQRGTSLTIQCQVDSQVTMMFWYRQQPGQSLTLIATANQGSEATYESGFVIDKFPISRPNLTFSTLTVSNMSPEDSSIYLCSVAGETQYFGPGTRLLVL.